The present T cell receptor (beta chain) was sequenced within a study of immune evolution from preneoplasia to lung adenocarcinoma. Worth noting for this clone: The antigen is undetermined.

The data were produced by immunoSEQ multiplex PCR, yet TCRdb's version contains in-frame clones alone and is incomplete. Among more than 3,500 clones listed, around four fifths were seen once. Whole-study results and caveats: Later-stage lesions appeared to have more T cells, more diversity, less clonality. From normal lung to invasive adenocarcinoma, top clone frequencies appeared to decrease.

Patients had resection in Japan or China between about 2013 and 2017. Looked up from germline, CDR1 is SGDLS and CDR2 is YYNGEE. The CDR3 totals 15 residues. J gave up 6 bases and V 4 bases, and 10 bases lay outside the gene matches. Material for sequencing was FFPE adjacent normal lung tissue. This TCR was sampled from a person aged 70 to 85 with lung adenocarcinoma. J is TRBJ2-4 and V is TRBV9, with TRBD1 matching over 7 bases. The CDR3 region is CASSKRQGVGNIQYF. In nucleotides, the CDR3 is TGTGCCAGCAGCAAACGCCAGGGGGTCGGAAACATTCAGTACTTC.